The rows below give T cell receptor beta chains drawn from one sample of a study of blood T cell repertoires in COVID-19. Sequencing was performed with immunoSEQ multiplex PCR; in TCRdb, only in-frame clones are kept and a portion is missing. This sample yields under 140,000 clones, of which approximately 65% are seen a single time; 6% to 8.5% belongs to the top ten. The specimen was peripheral blood. The receptor set was obtained from a woman aged 60-75 years with acute or convalescent COVID-19. CDR3s include the opening cysteine and the closing phenylalanine or tryptophan.

TRBV7-2 | CASRRTGVETQYF
TRBV19 | CASSATGSYGYTF
TRBV7-2 | CASSLLGGQGYQPQHF
TRBV7-2 | CASSSGRPSGKLFF
TRBV6-6 | CATQEREYSNQPQHF
TRBV7-9 | CASASSSDWKNIQYF
TRBV12-3/TRBV12-4 | CASSLALGGANF
TRBV24-1 | CATSDGQGTGVGKLFF
TRBV5-5 | CASSLLAGVKVHNEQFF
TRBV18 | CASSPGSGLVPPHF
TRBV18 | CASSPVGSETAITGELFF
TRBV19 | CASSDTGSLNNSPLHF
TRBV28 | CASISSQGNNQPQHF
TRBV6-2/TRBV6-3 | CASSPQVYSNQPQHF
TRBV6-2/TRBV6-3 | CASSPVWAVNTEAFF
TRBV15 | CATSRDRAGWQYF
TRBV12-3/TRBV12-4 | CASRWGTDYEQYF
TRBV12-3/TRBV12-4 | CASSLTGLWPQHF
TRBV13 | CASSSRTGLRFWNSPLHF
TRBV30 | CAWSVREGAYNEQFF
TRBV24-1 | CATSESGLTDTQYF
TRBV4-1 | CASSPGGTSGVRGETQYF
TRBV18 | CASSQKRTDTEAFF
TRBV11-2 | CASSLGAGARETQYF
TRBV7-9 | CASSSDRGSATKQYF
TRBV19 | CASSTGTGGSLSPLHF
TRBV2 | CASRATGGGNQPQHF
TRBV7-9 | CASSLRGFNTEAFF
TRBV7-8 | CATKGQHNSPLHF
TRBV9 | CASSVGGGPDTQYF
TRBV10-3 | CAIREDIEAFF
TRBV2 | CASSGDRQGTPQHF
TRBV7-2 | CASSLKTGSNYGYTF
TRBV28 | CASLNRSDRNKNTGELFF
TRBV24-1 | CATSDSRDRGSYQPQHF
TRBV6-6 | CASSQLEADGDTEAFF
TRBV5-1 | CASSFAGQGALRAFF
TRBV7-9 | CASSFAGTSGGVQYF
TRBV10-3 | CAISEAGYYSNQPQHF
TRBV5-6 | CASSRGQGAFSGLVDTQYF
TRBV28 | CASSSGTGLHEQYF
TRBV4-3 | CASSQKQSTGELFF
TRBV9 | CASSPRTGRHTGELFF
TRBV5-1 | CASSLSPEAGELFF
TRBV5-6 | CASSLDRANQPQHF
TRBV13 | CASSPGGWKQYF
TRBV18 | CASSEGNTEAFF
TRBV6-2/TRBV6-3 | CASSYPKGGQAYEQYF
TRBV5-6 | CASSQQGYSGNTIYF
TRBV12-3/TRBV12-4 | CASSLTPGAQYF